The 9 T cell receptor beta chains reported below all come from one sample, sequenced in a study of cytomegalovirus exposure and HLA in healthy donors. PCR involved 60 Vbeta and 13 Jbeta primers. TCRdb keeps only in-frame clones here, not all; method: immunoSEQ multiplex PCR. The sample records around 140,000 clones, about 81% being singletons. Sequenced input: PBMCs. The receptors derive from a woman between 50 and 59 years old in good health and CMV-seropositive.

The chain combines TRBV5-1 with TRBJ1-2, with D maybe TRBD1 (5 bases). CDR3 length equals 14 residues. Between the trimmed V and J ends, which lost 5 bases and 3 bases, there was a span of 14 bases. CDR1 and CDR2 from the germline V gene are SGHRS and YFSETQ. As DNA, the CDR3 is TGCGCCAGCAGTGGGGGGGTTAGAGACTATGGCTACACCTTC. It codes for CASSGGVRDYGYTF.

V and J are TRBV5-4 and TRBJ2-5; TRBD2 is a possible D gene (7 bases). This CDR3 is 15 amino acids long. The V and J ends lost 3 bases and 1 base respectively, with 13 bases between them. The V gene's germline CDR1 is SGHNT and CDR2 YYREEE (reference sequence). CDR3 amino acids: CASSSSRGAQETQYF. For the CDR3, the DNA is TGTGCCAGCAGCTCCAGTCGGGGGGCCCAAGAGACCCAGTACTTC.

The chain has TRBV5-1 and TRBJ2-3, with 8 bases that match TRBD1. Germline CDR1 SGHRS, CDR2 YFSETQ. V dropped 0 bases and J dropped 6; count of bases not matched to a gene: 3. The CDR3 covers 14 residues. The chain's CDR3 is CASSLAGQGDTQYF. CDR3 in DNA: TGCGCCAGCAGCTTGGCAGGACAGGGCGATACGCAGTATTTT.

In DNA form, the CDR3 reads TGCGCCAGCAGCTCGACGGCGGGCCAGACTAACACTGAAGCTTTCTTT. It yields the protein CASSSTAGQTNTEAFF. The rearrangement joins TRBV5-1 to TRBJ1-1, with no clear D. Germline CDR1 reads SGHRS; CDR2 reads YFSETQ. The CDR3 length is 16 residues. Trimming took off 3 bases at V and 2 bases at J, with 17 bases between the two ends.

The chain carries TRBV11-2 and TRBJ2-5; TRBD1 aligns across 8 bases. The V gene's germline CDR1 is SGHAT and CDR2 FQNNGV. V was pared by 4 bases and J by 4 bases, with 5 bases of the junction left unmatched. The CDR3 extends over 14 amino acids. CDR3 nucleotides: TGTGCCAGCAGCTCGTTACAGGGGGTAGAGACCCAGTACTTC. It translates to CASSSLQGVETQYF.

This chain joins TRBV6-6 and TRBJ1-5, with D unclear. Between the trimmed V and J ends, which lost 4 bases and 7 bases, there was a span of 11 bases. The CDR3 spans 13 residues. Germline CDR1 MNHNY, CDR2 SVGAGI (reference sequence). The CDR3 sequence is CASSSGLGQPQHF. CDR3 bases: TGTGCCAGCAGTTCCGGACTGGGGCAGCCCCAGCATTTT.

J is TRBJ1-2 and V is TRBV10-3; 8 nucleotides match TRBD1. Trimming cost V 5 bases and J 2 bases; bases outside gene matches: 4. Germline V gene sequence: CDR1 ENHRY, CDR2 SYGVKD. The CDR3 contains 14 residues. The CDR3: CAISQDRANYGYTF. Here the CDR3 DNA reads TGTGCCATCAGTCAGGACAGGGCGAACTATGGCTACACCTTC.

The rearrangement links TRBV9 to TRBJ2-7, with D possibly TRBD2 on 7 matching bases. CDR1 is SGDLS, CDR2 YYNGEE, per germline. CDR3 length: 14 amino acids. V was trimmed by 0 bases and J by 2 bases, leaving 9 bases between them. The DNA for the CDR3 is TGTGCCAGCAGCGTAGCGGGGGGCACCTACGAGCAGTACTTC. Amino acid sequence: CASSVAGGTYEQYF.

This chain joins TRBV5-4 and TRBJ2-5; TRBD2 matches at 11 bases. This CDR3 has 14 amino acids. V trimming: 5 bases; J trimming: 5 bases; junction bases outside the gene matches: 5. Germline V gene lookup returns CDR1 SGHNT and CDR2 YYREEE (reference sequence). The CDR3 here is CASSLAGGLETQYF. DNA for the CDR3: TGTGCCAGCAGTTTAGCGGGAGGGCTTGAGACCCAGTACTTC.